This T cell receptor beta chain was recovered during a study of OX40 agonist ivuxolimab in advanced cancers. For the study at large: Patients' therapy was ivuxolimab, an antibody that acts as an agonist of OX40 (CD134).

Whole-study findings and limits: Low normalized clonal expansion also occurred in some nonresponding patients.

The germline V gene encodes CDR1 SGHVS and CDR2 FQNEAQ. This CDR3 spans 19 amino acids. V gave up 8 bases and J gave up 5 bases; unmatched junction bases: 24. A remark on this clone: Its target is unknown.

Sequencing was performed with immunoSEQ multiplex PCR; in TCRdb, only in-frame clones are kept and a portion is missing. The data contain 75,000 to 90,000 clones, roughly 90% of them singletons. This clonotype was sampled from an adult with an advanced solid tumor such as melanoma, head and neck, liver or kidney cancer. This specimen was CD4+ or CD8+ T cells sorted from blood, taken in a trial of the OX40 agonist ivuxolimab. This chain links TRBV7-8 with TRBJ2-3; 8 positions match TRBD1. The CDR3 nucleotides are TGTGCCAGCCAGAAGGATAATCCAGGGGCAGGGGGCGAGAAAGATACGCAGTATTTT. Residues: CASQKDNPGAGGEKDTQYF.